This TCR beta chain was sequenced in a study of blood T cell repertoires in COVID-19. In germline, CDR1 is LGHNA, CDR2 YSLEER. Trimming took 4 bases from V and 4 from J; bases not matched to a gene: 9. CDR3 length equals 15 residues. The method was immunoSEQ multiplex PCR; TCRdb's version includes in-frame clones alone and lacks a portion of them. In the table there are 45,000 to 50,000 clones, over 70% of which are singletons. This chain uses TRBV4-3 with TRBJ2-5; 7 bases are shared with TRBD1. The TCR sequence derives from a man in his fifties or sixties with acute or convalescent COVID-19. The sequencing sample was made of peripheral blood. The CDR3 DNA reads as TGCGCCAGCAGCCCGATAGGGGGCCCTGGAGAGACCCAGTACTTC. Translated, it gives CASSPIGGPGETQYF.